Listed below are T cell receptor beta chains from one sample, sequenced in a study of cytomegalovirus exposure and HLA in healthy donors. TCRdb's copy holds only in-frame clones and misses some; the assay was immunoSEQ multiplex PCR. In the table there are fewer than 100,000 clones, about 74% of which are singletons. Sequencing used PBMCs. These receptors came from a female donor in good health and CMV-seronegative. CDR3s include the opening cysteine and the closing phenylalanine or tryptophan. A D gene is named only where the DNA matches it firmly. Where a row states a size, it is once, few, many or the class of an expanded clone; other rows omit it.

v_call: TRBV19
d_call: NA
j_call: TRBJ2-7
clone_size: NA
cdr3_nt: TGTGCCAGTAGGAAAACTACTCCGACCTACGAGCAGTACTTC
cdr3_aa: CASRKTTPTYEQYF

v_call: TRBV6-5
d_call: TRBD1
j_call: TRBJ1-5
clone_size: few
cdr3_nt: TGTGCCAGCAGTGACAGGGGCAGCAATCAGCCCCAGCATTTT
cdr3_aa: CASSDRGSNQPQHF

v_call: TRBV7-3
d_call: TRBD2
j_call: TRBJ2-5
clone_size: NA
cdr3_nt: TGTGCCAGCAGCTTTGGGGGGGAGGGGATGGAGACCCAGTACTTC
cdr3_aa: CASSFGGEGMETQYF

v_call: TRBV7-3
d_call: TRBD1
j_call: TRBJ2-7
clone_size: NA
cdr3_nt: TGTGCCAGCAGCCTCGGGACAGGCCCCTACGAGCAGTACTTC
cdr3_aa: CASSLGTGPYEQYF

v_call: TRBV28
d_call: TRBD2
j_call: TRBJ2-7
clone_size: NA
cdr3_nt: TGTGCCAGCAGTTCGAGACTAGCGGGAAATACCTACGAGCAGTACTTC
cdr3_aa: CASSSRLAGNTYEQYF

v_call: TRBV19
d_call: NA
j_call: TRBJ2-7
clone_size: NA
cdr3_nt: TGTGCCAGTAGTATTGAGGGTTACGAGCAGTACTTC
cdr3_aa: CASSIEGYEQYF

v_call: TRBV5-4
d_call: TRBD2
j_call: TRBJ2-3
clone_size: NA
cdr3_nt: TGTGCCAGCAGCGTGGGACTAGCGGGGGGGTTAGATACGCAGTATTTT
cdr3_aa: CASSVGLAGGLDTQYF

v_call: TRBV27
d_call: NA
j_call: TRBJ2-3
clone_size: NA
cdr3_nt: TGTGCCATCAGAGGTCTTAAGCGAGATACGCAGTATTTT
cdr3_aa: CAIRGLKRDTQYF

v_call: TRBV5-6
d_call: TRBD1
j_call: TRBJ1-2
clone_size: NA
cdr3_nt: TGTGCCAGCAGCCCGGGGACAGGGACCCATGGCTACACCTTC
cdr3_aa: CASSPGTGTHGYTF

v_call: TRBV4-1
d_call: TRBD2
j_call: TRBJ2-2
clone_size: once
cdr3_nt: TGCGCCAGCAGCCAAGGGGGACTAGCGGTGGGGGGGAGGGAGCTGTTTTTT
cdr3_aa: CASSQGGLAVGGRELFF

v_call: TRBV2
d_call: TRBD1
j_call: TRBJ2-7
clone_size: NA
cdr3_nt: TGTGCCAGCAGAAAGTCCGGGACAGGGTCCGAGCAGTACTTC
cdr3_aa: CASRKSGTGSEQYF

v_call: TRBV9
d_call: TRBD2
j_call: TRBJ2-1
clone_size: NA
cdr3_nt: TGTGCCAGCAGCAGTAGCGGGGGGGCCTACTATGAGCAGTTCTTC
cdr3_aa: CASSSSGGAYYEQFF

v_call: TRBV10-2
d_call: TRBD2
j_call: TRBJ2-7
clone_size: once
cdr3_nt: TGCGCCAGCAGTGAGTTCCAACCAGGGACTAGCCACGAAGTCGGGTTTCGCGAGCAGTACTTC
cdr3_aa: CASSEFQPGTSHEVGFREQYF

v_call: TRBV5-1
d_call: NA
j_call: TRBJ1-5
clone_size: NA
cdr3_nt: TGCGCCAGCAGCTTGGGGCTGAGGGATCAGCCCCAGCATTTT
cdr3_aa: CASSLGLRDQPQHF

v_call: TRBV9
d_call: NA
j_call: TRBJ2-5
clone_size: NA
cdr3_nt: TGTGCCAGCAGCGTCGGTGGGGCGGCAGAGACCCAGTACTTC
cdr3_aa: CASSVGGAAETQYF

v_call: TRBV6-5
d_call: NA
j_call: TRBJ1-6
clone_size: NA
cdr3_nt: TGTGCCAGCAGTTCGACCTTAAGACAACTTACTCCCCTCCACTTT
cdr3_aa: CASSSTLRQLTPLHF

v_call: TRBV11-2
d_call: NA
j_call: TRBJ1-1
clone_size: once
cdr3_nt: TGTGCCAGCAGCTTAGGAGCAGGTATGAGCACTGAAGCTTTCTTT
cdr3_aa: CASSLGAGMSTEAFF

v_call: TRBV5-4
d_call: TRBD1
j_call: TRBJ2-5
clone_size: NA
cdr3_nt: TGTGCCAGCAGCTTACAGGGGCTCCAAGAGACCCAGTACTTC
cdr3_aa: CASSLQGLQETQYF

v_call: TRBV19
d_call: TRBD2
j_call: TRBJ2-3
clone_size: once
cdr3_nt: TGTGCCAGTACCAACGGGGGGAGTAGCACAGATACGCAGTATTTT
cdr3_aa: CASTNGGSSTDTQYF

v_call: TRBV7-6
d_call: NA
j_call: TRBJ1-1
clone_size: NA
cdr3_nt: TGTGCCAGCAGCTTATCCCTAGGACAGATGAACACTGAAGCTTTCTTT
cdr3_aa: CASSLSLGQMNTEAFF

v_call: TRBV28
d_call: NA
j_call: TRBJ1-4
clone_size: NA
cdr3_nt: TGTGCCAGCAGTTTGGGAGGGAATGAAAAACTGTTTTTT
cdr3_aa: CASSLGGNEKLFF

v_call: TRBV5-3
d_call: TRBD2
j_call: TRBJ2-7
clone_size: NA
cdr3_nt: TGTGCCAGAAGCTTCCGACTAGCGGCCTACGAGCAGTACTTC
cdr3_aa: CARSFRLAAYEQYF

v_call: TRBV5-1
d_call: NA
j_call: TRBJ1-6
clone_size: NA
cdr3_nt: TGCGCCAGCAGTCTGGGGCTGTATAATTCACCCCTCCACTTT
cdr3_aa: CASSLGLYNSPLHF

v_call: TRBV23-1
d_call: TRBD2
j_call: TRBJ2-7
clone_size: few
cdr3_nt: TGCGCCAGCAGTCAAACCGGGACTAGCGGGAGATACGAGCAGTACTTC
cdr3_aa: CASSQTGTSGRYEQYF

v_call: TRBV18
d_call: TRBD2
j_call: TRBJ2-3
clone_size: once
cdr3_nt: TGTGCCAGCTCACCACAGAGCGGGGGAGTAGATACGCAGTATTTT
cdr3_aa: CASSPQSGGVDTQYF

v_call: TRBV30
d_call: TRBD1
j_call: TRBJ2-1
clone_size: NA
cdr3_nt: TGTGCCTGGGAGGGGGGGACAGGGAGGTCGAATGAGCAGTTCTTC
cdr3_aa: CAWEGGTGRSNEQFF

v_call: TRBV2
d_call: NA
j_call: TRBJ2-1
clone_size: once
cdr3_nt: TGTGCCAGCAGTGCCCGGGGTTCGAACTCCTACAATGAGCAGTTCTTC
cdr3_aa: CASSARGSNSYNEQFF

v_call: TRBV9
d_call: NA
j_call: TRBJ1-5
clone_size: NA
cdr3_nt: TGTGCCAGCAGCATGGGGGGTAATCAGCCCCAGCATTTT
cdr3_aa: CASSMGGNQPQHF

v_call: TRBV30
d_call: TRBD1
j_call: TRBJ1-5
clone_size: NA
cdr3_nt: TGTGCCTGGAGTGGGACAGGGGAGAATCAGCCCCAGCATTTT
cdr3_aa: CAWSGTGENQPQHF

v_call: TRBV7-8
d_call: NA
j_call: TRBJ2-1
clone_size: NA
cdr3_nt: TGTGCCAGCAGCTCCCAACCCGCGACTAGGGAGCATGAGCAGTTCTTC
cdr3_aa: CASSSQPATREHEQFF

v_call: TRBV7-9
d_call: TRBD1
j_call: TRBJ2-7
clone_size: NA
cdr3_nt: TGTTCCAGCAGCTTGGCAGGGGGCTACGAGCAGTACTTC
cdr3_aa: CSSSLAGGYEQYF

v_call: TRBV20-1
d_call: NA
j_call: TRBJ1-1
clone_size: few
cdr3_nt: TGCAGTGTTACGGGGAACACTGAAGCTTTCTTT
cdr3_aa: CSVTGNTEAFF

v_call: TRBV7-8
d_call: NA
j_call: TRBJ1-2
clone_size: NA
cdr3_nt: TGTGCCAGCAGCTCCACAGGGTTCTATGGCTACACCTTC
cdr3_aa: CASSSTGFYGYTF

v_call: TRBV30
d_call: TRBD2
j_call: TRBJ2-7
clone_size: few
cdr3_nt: TGTGCCTGGACTAGCGGTAGCTACGAGCAGTACTTC
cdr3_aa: CAWTSGSYEQYF

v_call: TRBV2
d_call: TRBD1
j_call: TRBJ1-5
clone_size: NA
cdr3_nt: TGTGCCAGCAGCCAGAGGGGGCCGGAGCCCCAGCATTTT
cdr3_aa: CASSQRGPEPQHF

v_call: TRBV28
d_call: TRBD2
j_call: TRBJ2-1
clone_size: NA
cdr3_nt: TGTGCCAGCAGTTTATGGCCAGCGGGAGGGACGAATGAGCAGTTCTTC
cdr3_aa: CASSLWPAGGTNEQFF

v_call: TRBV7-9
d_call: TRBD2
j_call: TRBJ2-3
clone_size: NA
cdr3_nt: TGTGCCAGCAGCTTAGATACCCCGGGAGGAACAGATACGCAGTATTTT
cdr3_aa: CASSLDTPGGTDTQYF

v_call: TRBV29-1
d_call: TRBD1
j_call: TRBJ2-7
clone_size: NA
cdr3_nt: TGCAGCGTAGGGGACAGAGTCTACGAGCAGTACTTC
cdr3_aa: CSVGDRVYEQYF

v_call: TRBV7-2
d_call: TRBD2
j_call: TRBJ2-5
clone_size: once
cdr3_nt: TGTGCCAGCCTAGTCCCTGGGACTAGCGGGCCGGTCGGGGAGACCCAGTACTTC
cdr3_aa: CASLVPGTSGPVGETQYF

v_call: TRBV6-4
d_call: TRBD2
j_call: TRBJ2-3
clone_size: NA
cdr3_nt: TGTGCCAGCAGTCTGACTAGCTCCCGCACAGATACGCAGTATTTT
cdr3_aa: CASSLTSSRTDTQYF

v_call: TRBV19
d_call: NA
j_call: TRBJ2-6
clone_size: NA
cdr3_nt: TGTGCCATTTCCCCGGGACATCAAGCTGGGGCCAACGTCCTGACTTTC
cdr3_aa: CAISPGHQAGANVLTF

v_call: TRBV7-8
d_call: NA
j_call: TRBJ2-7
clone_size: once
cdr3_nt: TGTGCCAGCAGACCGAGTGGCTACGAGCAGTACTTC
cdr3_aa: CASRPSGYEQYF

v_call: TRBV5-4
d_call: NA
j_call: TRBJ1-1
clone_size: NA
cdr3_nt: TGTGCCAGCAGCTCTTCCCTGAACACTGAAGCTTTCTTT
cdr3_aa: CASSSSLNTEAFF